This TCR beta chain was captured by sequencing in a study of early T cells in non-severe SARS-CoV-2 infection. Study information: The chains were unpaired, and the sequenced material was bulk RNA from unsorted whole blood.

Attached unique molecular identifiers marked individual cDNA molecules. Each CDR3 protein is one row after TCRdb ran MiXCR on the 5' RACE reads. This table has tens of thousands of distinct CDR3 sequences, 9% to 15% appearing once. Findings and caveats of the study: Matching with VDJdb favored anti-spike CD8 responses (missing private and CD4 specificities).

Comments on this clonotype: The antigen is unknown.

The receptor comes from an adult who was a healthcare worker with PCR-confirmed SARS-CoV-2 infection or an uninfected control (not recorded which). The sequenced sample consisted of whole blood.

The CDR3: CASSQGFVQGVTGELFF. The CDR3 DNA follows: TGTGCCAGCAGCCAAGGATTTGTGCAGGGGGTCACCGGGGAGCTGTTTTTT. The chain carries TRBV3-1 and TRBJ2-2; 7 nucleotides line up with TRBD1. This CDR3 comprises 17 residues. Germline CDR1 reads LGHDT; CDR2 reads YNNKEL (reference sequence). V lost 1 base to trimming and J lost 4 bases; unmatched junction nucleotides: 9.